The clone carrying this T cell receptor (beta chain) is medium-sized within its sample. The germline V gene has CDR1 MNHNY and CDR2 SVGAGI (reference sequence). The CDR3 runs 16 residues. After removal of 7 bases from V and 0 bases from J, the junction contained 9 bases not matched to a gene. TCRdb fed the 5' RACE reads into MiXCR, producing one record per CDR3 protein. The sample shows over 25,000 distinct CDR3 sequences, 26% of them seen only once. This TCR derives from a female donor with breast cancer. The chain employs TRBV6-6 and TRBJ2-7; 10 bases align to TRBD2. The sample was naive CD4+ T cells sorted from a lymph node. Indicated subset: naive CD4+ T cells, CD4+CD45RA+CD25-. In DNA form, the CDR3 reads TGTGCCAGCACTTCTCCCACTAGCGGGACCTCCTACGAGCAGTACTTC. Protein product: CASTSPTSGTSYEQYF.